The 14 T cell receptor beta chains given below trace back to one sample, sequenced in a study of post-analysis software for immune sequencing data. General study results and limits: Patients carried roughly 5 TRBV segments more frequently than controls did, and TRBV5-6, TRBV5-1 and TRBV20-1 were among them.

These receptors have no known antigen. Included in the TCR beta cDNA libraries were unique molecular identifiers. TCRdb reprocessed the PCR reads with MiXCR, giving one entry per CDR3 protein. The sample yields some 500,000 distinct CDR3 sequences, roughly 45% seen once. Sequenced: blood. The receptors were gathered from a girl aged 10 to 17 with multiple sclerosis.

The chain is built from TRBV19 and TRBJ2-1; D assignment may be TRBD1 or TRBD2 (6 bases each). Germline CDR1 is LNHDA and CDR2 is SQIVND (reference sequence). The CDR3 covers 11 residues. V gave up 9 bases and J gave up 14 bases, with 17 bases separating them. This chain's CDR3 is CASKEGVREFF. As DNA, the CDR3 is TGTGCCAGCAAGGAGGGGGTGCGGGAGTTCTTC. The full variable domain, completed using reference TRBV19 and TRBJ2-1, is DGGITQSPKYLFRKEGQNVTLSCEQNLNHDAMYWYRQDPGQGLRLIYYSQIVNDFQKGDIAEGYSVSREKKESFPLTVTSAQKNPTAFYLCASKEGVREFFGPGTRLTVL.

V usage is TRBV12-3 or TRBV12-4 and J usage is TRBJ2-1; D gene ambiguous. This CDR3 contains 16 residues. V was shortened by 2 bases and J by 0 bases, with 11 bases between the two germline ends. The CDR3 here is CASSLIHVSSYNEQFF. CDR3 DNA sequence: TGTGCCAGCAGTTTAATTCACGTGAGCTCCTACAATGAGCAGTTCTTC.

V and J are TRBV20-1 and TRBJ2-3; 10 bases map to TRBD2. Germline V gene lookup returns CDR1 DFQATT and CDR2 SNEGSKA (reference sequence). This CDR3 is built from 14 residues. The CDR3 DNA is TGCAGCGCCCCACAGCGGGAGGGTACAGATACGCAGTATTTT. Amino acid sequence: CSAPQREGTDTQYF.

This clonotype was recorded many times. The chain links TRBV12-3 or TRBV12-4 to TRBJ2-7; the D gene is possibly TRBD2 (5 bases). V lost 1 base and J 6 bases, leaving 16 bases between the germline ends. The length of the CDR3 is 15 residues. The CDR3 DNA sequence: TGTGCCAGCAGTTTAGGATACGGAGGTCGGGGCGAGCAGTACTTC. This gives the protein CASSLGYGGRGEQYF.

The V call is TRBV11-2, the J call TRBJ1-5; no clear D. From germline, CDR1 is SGHAT and CDR2 FQNNGV. V lost 0 bases, J lost 6 bases, and 6 bases lay in between. The CDR3 runs 13 residues. Here the CDR3 DNA reads TGTGCCAGCAGCTTAGAACGTCTTCAGCCCCAGCATTTT. The encoded protein is CASSLERLQPQHF. The full variable domain, rest sourced from reference TRBV11-2 and TRBJ1-5, is EAGVAQSPRYKIIEKRQSVAFWCNPISGHATLYWYQQILGQGPKLLIQFQNNGVVDDSQLPKDRFSAERLKGVDSTLKIQPAKLEDSAVYLCASSLERLQPQHFGDGTRLSIL.

The chain has TRBV28 and TRBJ1-5, with D uncertain. Trimming cost V 5 bases and J 0 bases, with 14 bases left between them. The CDR3 extends over 16 amino acids. Germline V gene data show CDR1 as MDHEN and CDR2 as SYDVKM. The CDR3 DNA follows: TGTGCCAGCAGTCTAAGATTCGGGGTTAGCAATCAGCCCCAGCATTTT. Translating it yields CASSLRFGVSNQPQHF. Complete variable domain (other parts from reference TRBV28 and TRBJ1-5): DVKVTQSSRYLVKRTGEKVFLECVQDMDHENMFWYRQDPGLGLRLIYFSYDVKMKEKGDIPEGYSVSREKKERFSLILESASTNQTSMYLCASSLRFGVSNQPQHFGDGTRLSIL.

This clonotype was recorded a few times. The gene calls are TRBV5-1 and TRBJ1-2, with TRBD1 matching 11 bases. V shed 2 bases, J shed 6 bases, and the junction held 3 bases outside the gene matches. The CDR3 is made up of 14 amino acids. Germline assignment: CDR1 SGHRS and CDR2 YFSETQ. CDR3 sequence reads: CASSFEGQGDGYTF. DNA of the CDR3: TGCGCCAGCAGCTTTGAGGGACAGGGGGATGGCTACACCTTC.

The chain uses TRBV5-1 and TRBJ1-2, with a tentative D call TRBD1 (6 bases). Germline V gene sequence: CDR1 SGHRS, CDR2 YFSETQ. The germline V and J ends were trimmed by 3 bases and 3 bases, with 12 bases remaining between them. The CDR3 has 14 residues. Here the CDR3 reads CASSWTEGYYGYTF. The CDR3 nucleotides are TGCGCCAGCAGCTGGACAGAGGGATACTATGGCTACACCTTC.

This clonotype was seen just once. The chain uses TRBV12-3 or TRBV12-4 and TRBJ2-5, with 11 bases identical to TRBD2. This CDR3 has 17 residues. The J segment lost 2 bases and the V segment lost 2 bases, leaving 7 bases of the junction unmatched. CDR3 sequence reads: CASSLYGTSGQQETQYF. The CDR3 region has the DNA TGTGCCAGCAGTTTATACGGGACTAGCGGCCAACAAGAGACCCAGTACTTC.

This chain connects TRBV27 to TRBJ2-2; no firm D call. The CDR3 is made up of 15 amino acids. Germline V gives CDR1 MNHEY, CDR2 SMNVEV (reference sequence). Trimming left V 1 base short and J 2 bases short, with 8 bases between. The CDR3, as DNA: TGTGCCAGCAGTTTATGGGCAGCTAACACCGGGGAGCTGTTTTTT. This codes for CASSLWAANTGELFF.

A few counts support this clonotype. The V gene is TRBV12-3 or TRBV12-4, the J gene TRBJ2-1; 8 positions agree with TRBD2. V shed 2 bases, J shed 6 bases, and the junction held 6 bases outside the gene matches. This CDR3 is 15 amino acids long. CDR3 bases: TGTGCCAGCAGTTTACCGGGACTAGAAGGCAATGAGCAGTTCTTC. This gives the protein CASSLPGLEGNEQFF.

This clonotype was detected ten times or more. This rearrangement joins TRBV4-3 to TRBJ2-5, with D tentatively TRBD1 (5 bases). V gave up 0 bases and J gave up 11 bases, with 16 bases separating them. CDR3 size: 14 residues. Germline loops: CDR1 LGHNA, CDR2 YSLEER. The CDR3 sequence is CASSQEGVPQVQYF. The CDR3 region has the DNA TGCGCCAGCAGCCAAGAAGGGGTCCCTCAAGTGCAGTACTTC.

This clonotype was counted a few times. V usage is TRBV20-1 and J usage is TRBJ2-3, with D perhaps matching TRBD2 (6 bases). Per the germline V gene, CDR1 is DFQATT and CDR2 is SNEGSKA (reference sequence). This CDR3 has 13 amino acids. DNA for the CDR3: TGCAGGGTTTTGCGGGGAAGCACAGATACGCAGTATTTT. Its translation: CRVLRGSTDTQYF.

The genes are TRBV29-1 and TRBJ2-7; 7 nucleotides align to TRBD1. V lost 6 bases and J lost 1; bases outside the gene matches: 12. CDR1 SQVTM and CDR2 ANQGSEA come from the germline V gene. The CDR3 is 15 amino acids. In nucleotides, the CDR3 is TGCAGCGTCCTGACAAGAGACAGGGCATCCTACGAGCAGTACTTC. Protein sequence: CSVLTRDRASYEQYF.